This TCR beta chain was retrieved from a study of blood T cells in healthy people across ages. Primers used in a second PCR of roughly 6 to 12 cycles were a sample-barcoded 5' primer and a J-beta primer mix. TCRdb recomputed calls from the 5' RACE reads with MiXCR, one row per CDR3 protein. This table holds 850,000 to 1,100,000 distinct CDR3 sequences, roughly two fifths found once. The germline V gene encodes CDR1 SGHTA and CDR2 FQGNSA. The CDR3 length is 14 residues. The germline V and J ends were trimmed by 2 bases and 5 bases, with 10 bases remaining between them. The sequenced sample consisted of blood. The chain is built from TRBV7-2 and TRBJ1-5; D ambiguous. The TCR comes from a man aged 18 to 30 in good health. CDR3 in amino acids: CASSLMSPDQPQHF. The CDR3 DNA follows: TGTGCCAGCAGCTTAATGTCGCCTGATCAGCCCCAGCATTTT.